Each of the 14 T cell receptor beta chains below was sequenced from the same sample in a study of control samples from healthy donors and cancer patients. Sequencing was performed with immunoSEQ multiplex PCR; in TCRdb, only in-frame clones are kept and a portion is missing. The sample has about 98,000 clones, roughly four fifths seen once. Specimen: blood. Receptors were obtained from a man in his sixties in good health.

The CDR3 is CASSLAGVYNSPLHF. The CDR3 nucleotides read TGCGCCAGCAGCTTGGCGGGGGTCTATAATTCACCCCTCCACTTT. This chain connects TRBV5-1 to TRBJ1-6, with D tentatively TRBD1 (5 bases). Trimming cost V 0 bases and J 3 bases, with 7 bases left between them. The CDR3 extends over 15 amino acids. Per germline, CDR1 SGHRS and CDR2 YFSETQ.

This clone was detected only once. The chain employs TRBV6-1 and TRBJ2-1; 12 bases match TRBD2. Germline CDR1 MNHNS, CDR2 SASEGT. This CDR3 region has 17 residues. The V segment lost 2 bases and the J segment 4 bases; nucleotides outside the gene matches: 6. The CDR3 loop reads CASSEPPLAGGYNEQFF. The CDR3, as DNA: TGTGCCAGCAGTGAACCCCCTCTAGCGGGGGGGTACAATGAGCAGTTCTTC.

The chain carries TRBV7-6 and TRBJ2-2, with 8 bases matching TRBD1. V was clipped by 1 base and J by 7 bases; unmatched bases: 5. Germline loops: CDR1 SGHVS, CDR2 FNYEAQ. The CDR3 is 15 amino acids. The CDR3 protein is CASSLGGQVHGELFF. The DNA for the CDR3 is TGTGCCAGCAGCTTAGGGGGACAGGTTCACGGGGAGCTGTTTTTT.

The chain carries TRBV27 and TRBJ2-2; 8 positions match TRBD1. The V gene end was trimmed by 5 bases and the J gene end by 3 bases; junction bases not matched to a gene: 5. Germline-derived CDR1 and CDR2 are MNHEY and SMNVEV (reference sequence). The CDR3 totals 15 residues. CDR3 DNA sequence: TGTGCCAGCAGTCAGACAGGGGTCCACACCGGGGAGCTGTTTTTT. Residues: CASSQTGVHTGELFF.

The rearrangement uses TRBV11-2 and TRBJ2-6; D is unresolved. From germline, CDR1 is SGHAT and CDR2 FQNNGV. The CDR3 loop spans 14 amino acids. Trimming left V 2 bases short and J 0 bases short, with 2 bases between. The CDR3 coding sequence is TGTGCCAGCAGCTTAAACTCTGGGGCCAACGTCCTGACTTTC. This translates into CASSLNSGANVLTF.

This clone was seen just once. This CDR3 reads CASGRRGPMNTEAFF. The CDR3 DNA is TGTGCCAGCGGGCGGCGGGGCCCCATGAACACTGAAGCTTTCTTT. The chain joins TRBV4-2 to TRBJ1-1; weak D call: TRBD1 (5 bases). The V end lost 8 bases, the J end lost 0 bases, and 16 bases lay between the germline ends. The V gene's germline CDR1 is LGHNA and CDR2 YNFKEQ. CDR3 length equals 15 residues.

This chain uses TRBV4-2 with TRBJ2-2, with 12 bases identical to TRBD2. The CDR3 runs 16 residues. CDR1 LGHNA and CDR2 YNFKEQ come from the germline V gene. J was trimmed by 3 bases and V by 7 bases; bases with no gene match: 6. This chain's CDR3 is CASKRTSGGYTGELFF. Written as DNA, the CDR3 is TGTGCCAGCAAGAGAACTAGCGGGGGGTACACCGGGGAGCTGTTTTTT.

The rearrangement joins TRBV5-1 to TRBJ2-7, with D possibly matching TRBD1 (6 bases). Deletions cut 0 bases from V and 0 bases from J, with 10 bases between. CDR1 is SGHRS, CDR2 YFSETQ, per germline. The length of the CDR3 is 15 residues. CDR3 DNA: TGCGCCAGCAGCTTGGCCAGGGGCCTCTCCTACGAGCAGTACTTC. Its protein is CASSLARGLSYEQYF.

The CDR3 here is CASGDGTYYEQYF. DNA for the CDR3: TGTGCCAGCGGAGACGGGACTTACTACGAGCAGTACTTC. The chain has TRBV7-2 and TRBJ2-7, with D maybe TRBD2 (6 bases). This CDR3 is built from 13 residues. The V end was cut by 8 bases, the J end by 3 bases, with 14 bases between. The V gene's germline CDR1 is SGHTA and CDR2 FQGNSA. Full variable domain (remainder filled in from reference TRBV7-2 and TRBJ2-7): GAGVSQSPSNKVTEKGKDVELRCDPISGHTALYWYRQSLGQGLEFLIYFQGNSAPDKSGLPSDRFSAERTGGSVSTLTIQRTQQEDSAVYLCASGDGTYYEQYFGPGTRLTVT.

The chain carries TRBV4-1 and TRBJ2-7; weak D call: TRBD1 (5 bases). Germline V gene lookup returns CDR1 MGHRA and CDR2 YSYEKL. V lost 5 bases, J lost 3 bases, and 14 bases lay in between. The CDR3 is made up of 14 amino acids. The CDR3 loop is CASSYRYSDYEQYF. The CDR3 nucleotides read TGCGCCAGCAGCTACAGGTACAGCGACTACGAGCAGTACTTC.

This clone is a singleton in its sample. This chain joins TRBV7-9 and TRBJ2-1; D unclear. CDR1 is SEHNR, CDR2 FQNEAQ, per germline (reference sequence). The V end was cut by 2 bases, the J end by 9 bases, with 11 bases between. This CDR3 contains 13 residues. The CDR3 loop reads CASSLSVATEQFF. CDR3 sequence (DNA): TGTGCCAGCAGCTTAAGCGTGGCGACTGAGCAGTTCTTC.

This chain joins TRBV4-1 and TRBJ2-7; D possibly uses TRBD1 or TRBD2 (5 bases each). The germline V gene has CDR1 MGHRA and CDR2 YSYEKL. The CDR3 totals 15 residues. V dropped 1 base and J dropped 5 bases, with 15 bases sitting between them. In nucleotides, the CDR3 is TGCGCCAGCAGCCAAGTTGGGACCGCCTTGGACGAGCAGTACTTC. Its protein is CASSQVGTALDEQYF.

This clone showed up just a few times. The sample contains more than one DNA sequence encoding this CDR3. V usage is TRBV19 and J usage is TRBJ1-2, with TRBD1 matching over 7 bases. Unmatched junction bases numbered 3, after V lost 1 base and J lost 4 bases. Germline CDR1 reads LNHDA; CDR2 reads SQIVND (reference sequence). CDR3 length: 14 residues. CDR3 loop: CASSIAGTAYGYTF. CDR3 in DNA: TGTGCCAGTAGTATAGCCGGGACAGCCTATGGCTACACCTTC.

The V and J genes are TRBV5-6 and TRBJ2-7, with 9 bases that match TRBD2. Germline loops: CDR1 SGHDT, CDR2 YYEEEE. The CDR3 length is 16 residues. The trim removed 0 bases at V and 6 bases at J, leaving 10 bases unmatched. CDR3 loop: CASSLAVAGGPGEQYF. CDR3 nucleotide sequence: TGTGCCAGCAGCTTGGCCGTGGCGGGGGGGCCGGGCGAGCAGTACTTC. Combining the CDR3 with reference TRBV5-6 and TRBJ2-7 gives the whole variable domain DAGVTQSPTHLIKTRGQQVTLRCSPKSGHDTVSWYQQALGQGPQFIFQYYEEEERQRGNFPDRFSGHQFPNYSSELNVNALLLGDSALYLCASSLAVAGGPGEQYFGPGTRLTVT.